The rows below give T cell receptor beta chains drawn from one sample of a study of blood T cell repertoires in COVID-19. Using immunoSEQ multiplex PCR, the repertoire was profiled, and TCRdb retains in-frame clones only, with some absent. Among about 260,000 clones listed, around 80% were seen once. The sample consisted of peripheral blood. These receptors came from a woman of 80 years or more with acute or convalescent COVID-19. The CDR3 runs from the conserved cysteine through the conserved F or W. A D gene is named only where the DNA matches it firmly. Clone size appears in some rows only: once, few, many, or a class for an expanded clone.

j_gene	abundance	v_gene	d_gene	CDR3aa	CDR3nt
TRBJ2-5	NA	TRBV6-2/TRBV6-3	NA	CASSVREETQYF	TGTGCCAGCAGTGTGAGGGAAGAGACCCAGTACTTC
TRBJ2-7	NA	TRBV11-2	TRBD2	CASSQGLAGVYEQYF	TGTGCCAGCAGCCAGGGACTAGCGGGAGTCTACGAGCAGTACTTC
TRBJ2-1	NA	TRBV2	TRBD2	CASSPSGGNEQFF	TGTGCCAGCAGTCCTAGCGGGGGCAATGAGCAGTTCTTC
TRBJ1-2	NA	TRBV12-5	NA	CASGFRSTMSQGNRVGYTF	TGTGCTAGTGGTTTCCGATCCACAATGTCCCAGGGGAATAGAGTCGGCTACACCTTC
TRBJ2-3	NA	TRBV7-2	NA	CASSQDRPSTDTQYF	TGTGCCAGCAGCCAGGACAGACCTAGCACAGATACGCAGTATTTT
TRBJ1-2	NA	TRBV7-9	NA	CASSLVDREDYGYTF	TGTGCCAGCAGCTTAGTGGATAGGGAGGACTATGGCTACACCTTC
TRBJ1-4	NA	TRBV15	TRBD1	CATSRDGTATNEKLFF	TGTGCCACCAGCAGAGATGGGACAGCAACTAATGAAAAACTGTTTTTT
TRBJ2-7	few	TRBV5-4	TRBD2	CASSTGTSGMLEQYF	TGTGCCAGCAGCACCGGGACTAGCGGGATGCTCGAGCAGTACTTC
TRBJ1-4	few	TRBV4-3	NA	CASSQERPRQSPTNEKLFF	TGCGCCAGCAGCCAAGAAAGGCCCCGACAGTCCCCAACTAATGAAAAACTGTTTTTT
TRBJ2-7	NA	TRBV18	NA	CASSYRQTDIFGQYF	TGTGCCAGCTCATATCGACAGACCGATATTTTTGGGCAGTACTTC
TRBJ2-1	few	TRBV7-2	TRBD2	CASSLDLSAGGPHEQFF	TGTGCCAGCAGCTTAGATCTTTCGGCGGGAGGGCCCCATGAGCAGTTCTTC
TRBJ1-3	NA	TRBV4-3	TRBD1	CASSQGIGQGSNTIYF	TGCGCCAGCAGCCAAGGTATAGGACAGGGGTCGAACACCATATATTTT